Presented here are 16 T cell receptor beta chains from one specimen sequenced in a study of cytomegalovirus exposure and HLA in healthy donors. This PCR relied on a set of 60 Vbeta primers and 13 Jbeta primers. Using immunoSEQ multiplex PCR, the repertoire was profiled, and TCRdb retains in-frame clones only, with some absent. Found here are about 150,000 clones, about four fifths of them singletons; the top ten hold about 1%. Sequencing input: PBMCs. These receptors all come from a male donor in good health and CMV-seronegative.

In this sample, this clone turned up once. The chain carries TRBV19 and TRBJ1-6; D is unclear. The CDR3 length is 13 residues. Trimming shortened V by 6 bases and J by 8 bases, and 11 bases separated the two germline ends. The germline V gene encodes CDR1 LNHDA and CDR2 SQIVND (reference sequence). The CDR3, as DNA: TGTGCCAGTAGCTACCGTTCTGATTCACCCCTCCACTTT. This translates into CASSYRSDSPLHF.

This CDR3 is CAWSPWTANTEAFF. The CDR3 nucleotides read TGTGCCTGGAGTCCCTGGACAGCTAACACTGAAGCTTTCTTT. The gene calls are TRBV30 and TRBJ1-1; perhaps TRBD1 as D (6 bases). CDR3 length: 14 residues. Germline V gene lookup returns CDR1 GTSNPN and CDR2 SVGIG (reference sequence). With 2 bases removed from V and 2 bases from J, the gap between germline ends came to 12 bases.

The genes are TRBV27 and TRBJ2-1; 11 bases line up with TRBD2. Germline lookup yields CDR1 MNHEY and CDR2 SMNVEV (reference sequence). Trimming took 7 bases from V and 4 from J; bases not matched to a gene: 9. The CDR3 has 16 residues. The CDR3 sequence is CASTPSGGLLYNEQFF. DNA for the CDR3: TGTGCCAGCACCCCTAGCGGGGGGTTGCTTTACAATGAGCAGTTCTTC.

The rearrangement joins TRBV19 to TRBJ2-7; TRBD1 might be the D (5 bases). This CDR3 region has 15 residues. The V gene lost 3 bases and the J gene lost 5 bases, with 17 bases spanning the gap. In germline, CDR1 is LNHDA, CDR2 SQIVND (reference sequence). CDR3 residues: CASSIQGRAHDEQYF. The CDR3 DNA sequence: TGTGCCAGTAGTATTCAGGGCAGGGCCCATGACGAGCAGTACTTC. Variable domain in full (rest from reference TRBV19 and TRBJ2-7): DGGITQSPKYLFRKEGQNVTLSCEQNLNHDAMYWYRQDPGQGLRLIYYSQIVNDFQKGDIAEGYSVSREKKESFPLTVTSAQKNPTAFYLCASSIQGRAHDEQYFGPGTRLTVT.

The V and J genes are TRBV27 and TRBJ1-6, with TRBD1 as a possible D gene (6 bases). The germline gives CDR1 MNHEY, CDR2 SMNVEV (reference sequence). This CDR3 is 16 amino acids long. V was trimmed by 1 base and J by 6 bases, leaving 13 bases between them. CDR3 sequence (DNA): TGTGCCAGCAGTTTATTCGGCAGGGGAATTAATTCACCCCTCCACTTT. The encoded protein is CASSLFGRGINSPLHF.

This clone appeared a few times. The chain employs TRBV7-9 and TRBJ1-2; tentative D call: TRBD1 (6 bases). V lost 2 bases to trimming and J lost 2 bases, with 12 bases between them. The CDR3 sequence is 15 residues long. Germline V gene data show CDR1 as SEHNR and CDR2 as FQNEAQ (reference sequence). Written as DNA, the CDR3 is TGTGCCAGCAGCTTACGTTCAGGGGAAAACTATGGCTACACCTTC. This translates into CASSLRSGENYGYTF.

The chain has TRBV4-3 and TRBJ1-5; D is possibly TRBD1 (5 bases). The CDR3 runs 16 residues. CDR1 and CDR2 from the germline V gene are LGHNA and YSLEER. V dropped 0 bases and J dropped 3 bases, with 12 bases sitting between them. For the CDR3, the DNA is TGCGCCAGCAGCCAAGAAGTTCAGGGAAACAATCAGCCCCAGCATTTT. Protein product: CASSQEVQGNNQPQHF.

V is TRBV20-1 and J is TRBJ2-3; D possibly corresponds to TRBD2 (5 bases). The CDR3 is made up of 11 amino acids. V dropped 1 base and J dropped 10 bases, with 9 bases sitting between them. Per germline, CDR1 DFQATT and CDR2 SNEGSKA (reference sequence). DNA of the CDR3: TGCAGTGCTAGAGGGCGGGTCGCGCAGTATTTT. Its translation is CSARGRVAQYF.

V is TRBV7-2 and J is TRBJ2-1, with 9 bases identical to TRBD2. Germline V gives CDR1 SGHTA, CDR2 FQGNSA. This CDR3 comprises 14 residues. With 6 bases clipped from V and 4 bases from J, the junction kept 4 bases outside the gene matches. In DNA form, the CDR3 reads TGTGCCAGCAGGCGAGCGGGGGGTTACAATGAGCAGTTCTTC. Its translation is CASRRAGGYNEQFF.

The gene calls are TRBV7-8 and TRBJ2-3; 9 bases fit TRBD1. CDR1 is SGHVS and CDR2 is FQNEAQ in the germline V gene. V dropped 3 bases and J dropped 5; count of bases not matched to a gene: 6. The CDR3 extends over 15 amino acids. CDR3 nucleotides: TGTGCCAGCAGCTTGGCCGGGACAGGGATAGATACGCAGTATTTT. It specifies CASSLAGTGIDTQYF. The full variable domain, in which reference TRBV7-8 and TRBJ2-3 provide the parts outside the CDR3, is GAGVSQSPRYKVAKRGQDVALRCDPISGHVSLFWYQQALGQGPEFLTYFQNEAQLDKSGLPSDRFFAERPEGSVSTLKIQRTQQEDSAVYLCASSLAGTGIDTQYFGPGTRLTVL.

The V and J genes are TRBV30 and TRBJ2-1, with 10 bases matching TRBD2. The CDR3 length is 14 residues. V was pared by 1 base and J by 7 bases, with 4 bases of the junction left unmatched. Germline V gene data show CDR1 as GTSNPN and CDR2 as SVGIG (reference sequence). In DNA form, the CDR3 reads TGTGCCTGGAGTGCAGCGGGGGGGTCAAATGAGCAGTTCTTC. Encoded protein: CAWSAAGGSNEQFF.

This clone has just a few counts. The chain is built from TRBV11-3 and TRBJ1-1; D call uncertain. The CDR3 totals 12 residues. V was clipped by 1 base and J by 10 bases, with 10 bases between them. Germline V gene lookup returns CDR1 SGHNT and CDR2 YENEEA. The CDR3 region has the DNA TGTGCCAGCAGCTTAGCCGGTCTCGGAGCTTTCTTT. This encodes CASSLAGLGAFF.

The chain carries TRBV15 and TRBJ2-1; D possibly corresponds to TRBD1 (6 bases). V shed 5 bases and J shed 5 bases, with 10 bases lying between them. Germline V gene data show CDR1 as LNHNV and CDR2 as YYDKDF (reference sequence). This CDR3 is built from 13 residues. DNA for the CDR3: TGTGCCACCAGCCAGGGGTTCAACAATGAGCAGTTCTTC. Translated: CATSQGFNNEQFF.

The rearrangement uses TRBV19 and TRBJ1-4, with D possibly being TRBD1 (6 bases). Germline values: CDR1 LNHDA, CDR2 SQIVND (reference sequence). This CDR3 has 15 amino acids. Trimming stripped 10 bases from V and 3 bases from J, with 18 bases between. The CDR3 nucleotides are TGTGCCACCCGAGGCAGGCAGGGGCCTAATGAAAAACTGTTTTTT. It encodes CATRGRQGPNEKLFF.

This clone occurred once. V is TRBV2 and J is TRBJ2-6; the D gene is possibly TRBD1 (5 bases). This CDR3 has 15 residues. Per germline, CDR1 SNHLY and CDR2 FYNNEI. V was trimmed by 7 bases and J by 4 bases, leaving 14 bases between them. CDR3 residues: CASTRSGFGANVLTF. DNA of the CDR3: TGTGCCAGCACGAGGTCAGGGTTCGGGGCCAACGTCCTGACTTTC.

The chain is built from TRBV5-1 and TRBJ2-1; D unresolved. The CDR3 has 14 residues. Germline V CDR1 and CDR2: SGHRS, YFSETQ. V was shortened by 4 bases and J by 6 bases, with 14 bases between the two germline ends. CDR3 in amino acids: CASSPLAGPNEQFF. In DNA form, the CDR3 reads TGCGCCAGCAGCCCCCTCGCAGGCCCCAATGAGCAGTTCTTC.